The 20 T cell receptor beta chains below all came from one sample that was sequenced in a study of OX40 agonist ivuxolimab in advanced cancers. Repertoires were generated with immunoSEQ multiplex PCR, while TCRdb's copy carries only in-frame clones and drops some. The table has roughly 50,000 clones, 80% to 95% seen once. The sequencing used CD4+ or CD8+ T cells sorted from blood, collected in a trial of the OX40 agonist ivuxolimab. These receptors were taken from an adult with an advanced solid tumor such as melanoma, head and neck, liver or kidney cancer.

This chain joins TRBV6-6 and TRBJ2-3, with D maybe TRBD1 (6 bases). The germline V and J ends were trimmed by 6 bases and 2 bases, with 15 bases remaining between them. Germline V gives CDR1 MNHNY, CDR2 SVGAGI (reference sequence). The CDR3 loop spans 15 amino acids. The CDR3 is CASSNQGQPTDTQYF. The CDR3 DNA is TGTGCCAGCAGCAACCAAGGACAGCCCACAGATACGCAGTATTTT.

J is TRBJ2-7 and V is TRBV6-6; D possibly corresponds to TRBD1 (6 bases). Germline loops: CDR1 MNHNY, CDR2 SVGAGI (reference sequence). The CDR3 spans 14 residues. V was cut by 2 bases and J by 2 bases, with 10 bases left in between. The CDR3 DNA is TGTGCCAGCAGTTACGAGGACAGCACCTACGAGCAGTACTTC. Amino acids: CASSYEDSTYEQYF.

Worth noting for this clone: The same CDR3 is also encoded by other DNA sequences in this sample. CDR3 protein: CASSGQGTDTQYF. CDR3 bases: TGCGCCAGCAGCGGTCAGGGCACAGATACGCAGTATTTT. This chain uses TRBV5-1 with TRBJ2-3; D call uncertain. Germline V CDR1 and CDR2: SGHRS, YFSETQ. Trimming cost V 4 bases and J 1 base, with 7 bases left between them. The CDR3 is 13 amino acids.

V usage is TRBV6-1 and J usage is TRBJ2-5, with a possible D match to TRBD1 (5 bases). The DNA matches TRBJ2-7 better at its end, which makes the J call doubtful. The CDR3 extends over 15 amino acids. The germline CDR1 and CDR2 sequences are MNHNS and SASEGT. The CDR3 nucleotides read TGTGCCAGCAGTGATGCGTGGGCAGGGCAAGGCGAGCAGTACTTC. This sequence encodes CASSDAWAGQGEQYF.

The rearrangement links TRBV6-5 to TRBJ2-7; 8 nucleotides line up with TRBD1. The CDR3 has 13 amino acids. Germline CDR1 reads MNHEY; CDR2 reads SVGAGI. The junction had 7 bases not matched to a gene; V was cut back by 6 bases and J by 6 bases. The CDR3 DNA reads TGTGCCAGCAGAAGGCCGACAGGGGCCGAGCAGTACTTC. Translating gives CASRRPTGAEQYF.

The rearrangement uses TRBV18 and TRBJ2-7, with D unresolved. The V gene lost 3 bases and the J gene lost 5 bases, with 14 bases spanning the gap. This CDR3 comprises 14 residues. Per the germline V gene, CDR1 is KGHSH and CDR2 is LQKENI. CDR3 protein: CASSPGSWEDEQYF. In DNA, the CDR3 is TGTGCCAGCTCACCGGGGTCTTGGGAAGACGAGCAGTACTTC.

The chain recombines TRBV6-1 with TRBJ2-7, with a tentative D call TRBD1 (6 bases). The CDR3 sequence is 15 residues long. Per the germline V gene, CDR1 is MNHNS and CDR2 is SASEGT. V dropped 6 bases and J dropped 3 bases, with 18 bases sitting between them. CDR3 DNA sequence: TGTGCCAGCAGCAAGGGCAGGGGTGGGGGCTACGAGCAGTACTTC. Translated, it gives CASSKGRGGGYEQYF.

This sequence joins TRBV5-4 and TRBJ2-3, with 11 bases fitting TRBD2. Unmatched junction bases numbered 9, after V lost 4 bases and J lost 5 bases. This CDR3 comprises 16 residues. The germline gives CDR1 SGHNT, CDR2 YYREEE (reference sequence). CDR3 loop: CASSQIAGGPEDTQYF. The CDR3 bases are TGTGCCAGCAGCCAAATAGCGGGGGGGCCCGAAGATACGCAGTATTTT.

In DNA, the CDR3 is TGTGCCAGCAGCTTAGCTTGGCAGCGGGGTCTGCGCACAGATACGCAGTATTTT. This translates into CASSLAWQRGLRTDTQYF. The chain joins TRBV7-2 to TRBJ2-3; 7 nucleotides align to TRBD2. Per the germline V gene, CDR1 is SGHTA and CDR2 is FQGNSA. The CDR3 covers 18 residues. V lost 0 bases, J lost 1 base, and 10 bases stayed unmatched. Drawing the rest from reference TRBV7-2 and TRBJ2-3, the complete variable domain is GAGVSQSPSNKVTEKGKDVELRCDPISGHTALYWYRQSLGQGLEFLIYFQGNSAPDKSGLPSDRFSAERTGGSVSTLTIQRTQQEDSAVYLCASSLAWQRGLRTDTQYFGPGTRLTVL.

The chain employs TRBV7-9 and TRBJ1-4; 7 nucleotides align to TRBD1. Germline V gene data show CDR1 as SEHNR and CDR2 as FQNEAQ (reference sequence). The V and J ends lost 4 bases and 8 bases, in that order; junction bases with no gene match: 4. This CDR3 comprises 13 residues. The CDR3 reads CASSSQDREKLFF. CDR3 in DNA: TGTGCCAGCAGCTCCCAGGACAGGGAAAAACTGTTTTTT.

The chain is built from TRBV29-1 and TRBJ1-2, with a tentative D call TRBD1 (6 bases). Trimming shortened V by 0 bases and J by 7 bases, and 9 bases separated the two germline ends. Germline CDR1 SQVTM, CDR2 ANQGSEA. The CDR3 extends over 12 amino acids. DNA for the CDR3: TGCAGCGTTGAAGATACAGGGTTTGGCTACACCTTC. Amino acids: CSVEDTGFGYTF.

CDR3 region: CASSLRTAYSYEQYF. DNA of the CDR3: TGTGCCAGCAGCTTAAGAACGGCGTACTCCTACGAGCAGTACTTC. The rearrangement uses TRBV5-4 and TRBJ2-7; D gene unclear. This CDR3 is 15 amino acids long. The ends were cut back, 2 bases at V and 0 bases at J, with 12 bases in the middle. The germline CDR1 and CDR2 sequences are SGHNT and YYREEE (reference sequence).

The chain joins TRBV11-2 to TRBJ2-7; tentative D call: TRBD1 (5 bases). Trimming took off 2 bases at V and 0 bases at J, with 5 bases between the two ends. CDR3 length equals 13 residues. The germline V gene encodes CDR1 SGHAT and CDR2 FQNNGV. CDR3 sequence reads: CASSLRGSYEQYF. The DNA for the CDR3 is TGTGCCAGCAGCTTAAGGGGCTCCTACGAGCAGTACTTC.

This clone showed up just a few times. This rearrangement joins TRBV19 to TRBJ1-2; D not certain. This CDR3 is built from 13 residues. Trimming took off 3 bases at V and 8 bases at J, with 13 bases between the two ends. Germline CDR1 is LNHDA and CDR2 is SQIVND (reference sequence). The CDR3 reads CASSIRAERGYTF. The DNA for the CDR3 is TGTGCCAGTAGTATTCGGGCCGAAAGGGGCTACACCTTC.

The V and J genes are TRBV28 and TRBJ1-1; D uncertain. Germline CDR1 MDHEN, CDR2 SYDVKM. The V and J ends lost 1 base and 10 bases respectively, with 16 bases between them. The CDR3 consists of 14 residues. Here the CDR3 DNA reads TGTGCCAGCAGTTTATTCGGCCTACCACGTGGAGCTTTCTTT. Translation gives CASSLFGLPRGAFF.

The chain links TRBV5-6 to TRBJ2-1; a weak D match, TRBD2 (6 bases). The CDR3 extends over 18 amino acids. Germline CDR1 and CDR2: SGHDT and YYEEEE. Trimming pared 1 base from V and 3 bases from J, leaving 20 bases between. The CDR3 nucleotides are TGTGCCAGCAGCTTGCGGCGTGGAGGGAGCCCTAACTACAATGAGCAGTTCTTC. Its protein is CASSLRRGGSPNYNEQFF.

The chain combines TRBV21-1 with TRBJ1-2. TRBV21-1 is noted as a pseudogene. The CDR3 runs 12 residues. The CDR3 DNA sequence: TGTGCCCACGGGGGGGCTAACTATGGCTACACCTTC. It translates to CAHGGANYGYTF.

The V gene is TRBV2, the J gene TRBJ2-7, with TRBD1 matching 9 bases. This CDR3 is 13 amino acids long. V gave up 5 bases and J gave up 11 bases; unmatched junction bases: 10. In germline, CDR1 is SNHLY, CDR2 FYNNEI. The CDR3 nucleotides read TGTGCCAGCAGTCGGGACAGGGTCTTTGGGGAGTACTTC. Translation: CASSRDRVFGEYF.

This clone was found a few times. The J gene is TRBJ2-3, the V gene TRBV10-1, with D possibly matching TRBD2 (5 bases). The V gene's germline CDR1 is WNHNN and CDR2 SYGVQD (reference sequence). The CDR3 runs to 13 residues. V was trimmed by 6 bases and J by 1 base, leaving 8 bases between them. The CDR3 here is CASRGSGTDTQYF. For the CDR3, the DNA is TGCGCCAGCAGGGGTAGCGGCACAGATACGCAGTATTTT.

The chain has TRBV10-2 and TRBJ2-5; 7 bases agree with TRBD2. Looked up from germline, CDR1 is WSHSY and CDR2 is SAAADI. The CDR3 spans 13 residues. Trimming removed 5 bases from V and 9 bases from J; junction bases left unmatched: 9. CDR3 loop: CASSPGTAGAQYF. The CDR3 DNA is TGCGCCAGCAGTCCGGGGACGGCGGGGGCCCAGTACTTC.